This passage covers 13 T cell receptor beta chains from one sample sequenced in a study of early T cells in non-severe SARS-CoV-2 infection. TCRdb re-called the 5' RACE reads with MiXCR, one entry per CDR3 protein. The table has tens of thousands of distinct CDR3 sequences, approximately 11% seen once; the top ten hold 5.5% to 7%. Sequenced: whole blood. Source of these receptors: an adult who was a healthcare worker with PCR-confirmed SARS-CoV-2 infection or an uninfected control (not recorded which).

The rearrangement links TRBV6-6 to TRBJ2-3; 11 nucleotides match TRBD2. CDR3 length equals 18 residues. Germline V gives CDR1 MNHNY, CDR2 SVGAGI (reference sequence). With V trimmed by 0 bases and J by 6 bases, 11 bases remained unmatched. CDR3 DNA sequence: TGTGCCAGCAGTTACTCGTTAGATACTAGCGGGAGTCCGGATACGCAGTATTTT. This codes for CASSYSLDTSGSPDTQYF.

The rearrangement uses TRBV11-2 and TRBJ2-1, with D maybe TRBD2 (6 bases). With 4 bases removed from V and 0 bases from J, the gap between germline ends came to 16 bases. This CDR3 region has 17 residues. CDR1 SGHAT and CDR2 FQNNGV come from the germline V gene. The CDR3 nucleotides are TGTGCCAGCAGCTCACTCGGATTGGGGGGCTCCTACAATGAGCAGTTCTTC. It is translated as CASSSLGLGGSYNEQFF.

CDR3 in DNA: TGTGCCAGCAGTGCATGGGGGGAGCTGTTTTTT. It encodes CASSAWGELFF. The rearrangement uses TRBV2 and TRBJ2-2; D is undetermined. Germline CDR1 and CDR2: SNHLY and FYNNEI. CDR3 length equals 11 residues. Deletions cut 4 bases from V and 8 bases from J, with 5 bases between. Full variable domain (remainder filled in from reference TRBV2 and TRBJ2-2): EPEVTQTPSHQVTQMGQEVILRCVPISNHLYFYWYRQILGQKVEFLVSFYNNEISEKSEIFDDQFSVERPDGSNFTLKIRSTKLEDSAMYFCASSAWGELFFGEGSRLTVL.

This clonotype appeared a few times. V is TRBV11-2 and J is TRBJ2-1; 9 positions agree with TRBD1. Germline V gives CDR1 SGHAT, CDR2 FQNNGV. The ends lost 4 bases at V and 12 bases at J; junction bases unmatched: 16. This CDR3 region has 16 residues. The CDR3 here is CASSSVRDREVGRQFF. The CDR3 bases are TGTGCCAGCAGCTCTGTCAGGGACAGGGAGGTCGGACGGCAGTTCTTC.

The chain carries TRBV20-1 and TRBJ1-5; no firm D call. V was shortened by 3 bases and J by 8 bases, with 14 bases between the two germline ends. Germline V gene sequence: CDR1 DFQATT, CDR2 SNEGSKA (reference sequence). CDR3 size: 13 residues. The CDR3 sequence is CSASRATGEPQHF. Here the CDR3 DNA reads TGCAGTGCTAGTCGCGCAACGGGAGAGCCCCAGCATTTT.

As to this clonotype: One end of the junction fails to match germline, which may point to a read error. The chain employs TRBV19 and TRBJ2-7; the D gene is possibly TRBD2 (5 bases). Germline lookup yields CDR1 LNHDA and CDR2 SQIVND (reference sequence). CDR3 length: 13 residues. The CDR3 is CASREASSHEQYF. The CDR3 nucleotides are TGTGCCAGTAGAGAGGCTAGCTCCCACGAGCAGTACTTC.

This clonotype was seen only a few times. The CDR3 DNA reads as TGTGCCAGCAGTGTTGAGCGGGCCCCAGATACGCAGTATTTT. Its translation: CASSVERAPDTQYF. The J gene is TRBJ2-3, the V gene TRBV2, with D tentatively TRBD2 (6 bases). This CDR3 contains 14 residues. Germline V CDR1 and CDR2: SNHLY, FYNNEI. The V end lost 4 bases, the J end lost 4 bases, and 12 bases lay between the germline ends.

This clonotype turned up a few times. This chain connects TRBV20-1 to TRBJ2-7; D might be TRBD2 (6 bases). The germline V gene has CDR1 DFQATT and CDR2 SNEGSKA (reference sequence). This CDR3 contains 15 residues. V dropped 3 bases and J dropped 2 bases, with 17 bases sitting between them. The chain's CDR3 is CSARTLGTFPYEQYF. CDR3 in DNA: TGCAGTGCTAGGACACTCGGGACTTTTCCCTACGAGCAGTACTTC.

This clonotype has more than one count but fewer than ten. This rearrangement joins TRBV7-8 to TRBJ2-2, with a tentative D call TRBD1 (6 bases). CDR1 and CDR2 from the germline V gene are SGHVS and FQNEAQ. The CDR3 totals 17 residues. The V gene lost 7 bases and the J gene lost 1 base, with 19 bases spanning the gap. In DNA, the CDR3 is TGTGCCAGCACCCCTTCGATGGGGACATTGAACACCGGGGAGCTGTTTTTT. Residues: CASTPSMGTLNTGELFF. The whole variable domain, remainder taken from reference TRBV7-8 and TRBJ2-2, is GAGVSQSPRYKVAKRGQDVALRCDPISGHVSLFWYQQALGQGPEFLTYFQNEAQLDKSGLPSDRFFAERPEGSVSTLKIQRTQQEDSAVYLCASTPSMGTLNTGELFFGEGSRLTVL.

This rearrangement joins TRBV5-1 to TRBJ2-5, with 9 bases identical to TRBD1. The junction had 1 base not matched to a gene; V was cut back by 4 bases and J by 3 bases. CDR1 is SGHRS, CDR2 YFSETQ, per germline. The CDR3 contains 13 residues. The CDR3 nucleotides read TGCGCCAGCAGCCGGACAGGGGAAGAGACCCAGTACTTC. It encodes CASSRTGEETQYF.

This clonotype was detected a few times. This chain joins TRBV5-5 and TRBJ2-2; D not certain. V gave up 4 bases and J gave up 6 bases, with 16 bases separating them. Per germline, CDR1 SGHKS and CDR2 YYEKEE (reference sequence). The CDR3 length is 15 residues. DNA of the CDR3: TGTGCCAGCAGCCCGTCCGGTTTGGTTGCCGGGGAGCTGTTTTTT. Protein: CASSPSGLVAGELFF.

The chain recombines TRBV4-1 with TRBJ2-7, with D unresolved. There are 15 residues in the CDR3. The V end lost 3 bases, the J end lost 1 base, and 13 bases lay between the germline ends. The germline gives CDR1 MGHRA, CDR2 YSYEKL. The CDR3 here is CASSHESGRSYEQYF. In DNA form, the CDR3 reads TGCGCCAGCAGCCATGAGTCCGGCAGATCCTACGAGCAGTACTTC.

This clonotype came up many times. The gene calls are TRBV2 and TRBJ2-1, with TRBD1 identical over 10 bases. J lost 5 bases, V lost 9 bases, and 7 bases had no gene match. Germline V gives CDR1 SNHLY, CDR2 FYNNEI. CDR3 size: 14 residues. CDR3 in DNA: TGTGCCAGGGGTCGGACAGGGGGGAACAATGAGCAGTTCTTC. Its protein is CARGRTGGNNEQFF.